These 15 T cell receptor beta chains originate from one sample sequenced in a study of OX40 agonist ivuxolimab in advanced cancers. This table comes from immunoSEQ multiplex PCR, and its TCRdb copy is limited to in-frame clones, with some not included. The sample has about 77,000 clones; around 87% are singletons. The specimen comprised CD4+ or CD8+ T cells sorted from blood, sampled in a trial of the OX40 agonist ivuxolimab. These receptors all stem from an adult with an advanced solid tumor such as melanoma, head and neck, liver or kidney cancer.

The rearrangement links TRBV28 to TRBJ2-7; 9 bases match TRBD2. J gave up 4 bases and V 6 bases, and 4 bases lay outside the gene matches. Germline CDR1 MDHEN, CDR2 SYDVKM. The CDR3 spans 13 residues. This chain's CDR3 is CASRSSGVYEQYF. The CDR3 DNA reads TGTGCCAGCAGATCTAGCGGGGTGTACGAGCAGTACTTC.

In its sample, this clone was seen once. V gene TRBV2 combines with J gene TRBJ1-2, with a possible D match to TRBD1 (6 bases). CDR3 size: 12 residues. From germline, CDR1 is SNHLY and CDR2 FYNNEI. With 5 bases removed from V and 8 bases from J, the gap between germline ends came to 12 bases. This CDR3 reads CASSRGLLGYTF. CDR3 bases: TGTGCCAGCAGTAGGGGGTTGTTGGGCTACACCTTC.

The chain is built from TRBV28 and TRBJ1-5, with D unclear. CDR3 length equals 15 residues. V lost 4 bases and J lost 3, with 13 bases in between. CDR1 MDHEN and CDR2 SYDVKM come from the germline V gene. Here the CDR3 DNA reads TGTGCCAGCAGTTCCTCCTCTAGGGCCAATCAGCCCCAGCATTTT. This encodes CASSSSSRANQPQHF.

The chain links TRBV7-2 to TRBJ2-5; D not resolved. The V and J ends lost 2 bases and 5 bases respectively, with 15 bases between them. Germline V gene sequence: CDR1 SGHTA, CDR2 FQGNSA. The length of the CDR3 is 15 residues. This CDR3 reads CASSLTSEHYETQYF. DNA of the CDR3: TGTGCCAGCAGCTTAACCTCGGAGCACTATGAGACCCAGTACTTC.

V and J are TRBV18 and TRBJ2-1, with D possibly TRBD1 on 6 matching bases. V lost 3 bases and J 8 bases, leaving 11 bases between the germline ends. Germline V gene data show CDR1 as KGHSH and CDR2 as LQKENI. The CDR3 has 13 amino acids. CDR3 residues: CASSPTGSYEQFF. DNA for the CDR3: TGTGCCAGCTCACCCACAGGGAGTTATGAGCAGTTCTTC.

The gene calls are TRBV5-1 and TRBJ2-3; 7 bases align to TRBD1. Germline assignment: CDR1 SGHRS and CDR2 YFSETQ. V lost 4 bases, J lost 1 base, and 9 bases stayed unmatched. This CDR3 region has 16 residues. The CDR3 nucleotides read TGCGCCAGCAGCCCCGGACCGACAGGGCGCACAGATACGCAGTATTTT. Translated, it gives CASSPGPTGRTDTQYF.

The rearrangement uses TRBV5-1 and TRBJ1-3; 7 bases are a match to TRBD1. Germline lookup yields CDR1 SGHRS and CDR2 YFSETQ. Germline trimming cut 1 base from V and 1 base from J; bases unmatched to any gene: 5. The CDR3 covers 16 residues. The CDR3 loop is CASSLSGTVSGNTIYF. In DNA, the CDR3 is TGCGCCAGCAGCTTGTCTGGGACAGTTTCTGGAAACACCATATATTTT.

J is TRBJ2-7 and V is TRBV5-6; TRBD1 aligns across 8 bases. The CDR3 runs 14 residues. CDR1 is SGHDT and CDR2 is YYEEEE in the germline V gene. The V gene end was trimmed by 6 bases and the J gene end by 5 bases; junction bases not matched to a gene: 10. The CDR3: CASTRTGIGHEQYF. CDR3 bases: TGTGCCAGCACCCGGACAGGGATCGGCCACGAGCAGTACTTC.

The chain has TRBV9 and TRBJ2-2; D remains unclear. The CDR3 has 14 residues. Trimming removed 0 bases at V and 5 bases at J, with 8 bases between. CDR1 is SGDLS, CDR2 YYNGEE, per germline. The CDR3: CASSVVASTGELFF. The CDR3 DNA reads TGTGCCAGCAGCGTAGTCGCCTCTACCGGGGAGCTGTTTTTT.

The table lists this clone with a count of one. The rearrangement uses TRBV30 and TRBJ1-1; D ambiguous. The CDR3 totals 11 residues. Germline CDR1 and CDR2: GTSNPN and SVGIG (reference sequence). Trimming removed 6 bases at V and 5 bases at J, with 10 bases between. This CDR3 reads CACRVWTEAFF. The DNA for the CDR3 is TGTGCCTGCCGGGTCTGGACTGAAGCTTTCTTT.

This clone was counted only a few times. The chain couples TRBV27 to TRBJ1-5; possibly TRBD1 for D (5 bases). In germline, CDR1 is MNHEY, CDR2 SMNVEV (reference sequence). Trimming took 3 bases from V and 6 from J, leaving 12 bases between them. The CDR3 has 14 residues. CDR3 sequence (DNA): TGTGCCAGCAGTTTGATGAGGGGCAGTCAGCCCCAGCATTTT. It encodes CASSLMRGSQPQHF.

The J gene is TRBJ2-1, the V gene TRBV19, with 7 bases aligning to TRBD2. V dropped 3 bases and J dropped 2; count of bases not matched to a gene: 1. Germline-derived CDR1 and CDR2 are LNHDA and SQIVND (reference sequence). CDR3 length equals 14 residues. The DNA of the CDR3 is TGTGCCAGTAGTATCGGGAGGACCTACAATGAGCAGTTCTTC. Its translation: CASSIGRTYNEQFF.

This chain links TRBV6-1 with TRBJ1-1, with D hard to call. V shed 2 bases and J shed 4 bases, with 11 bases lying between them. The CDR3 is made up of 14 amino acids. Per germline, CDR1 MNHNS and CDR2 SASEGT. The CDR3 region has the DNA TGTGCCAGCAGTGAAATGTCGGCGAGCACTGAAGCTTTCTTT. It is translated as CASSEMSASTEAFF.

This chain uses TRBV29-1 with TRBJ2-5; maybe TRBD2 (5 bases). Germline assignment: CDR1 SQVTM and CDR2 ANQGSEA. Trimming stripped 3 bases from V and 4 bases from J, with 12 bases between. This CDR3 region has 13 residues. CDR3 loop: CSVDLRAGETQYF. CDR3 sequence (DNA): TGCAGCGTTGACTTGAGGGCGGGAGAGACCCAGTACTTC. Full variable domain (rest looked up from reference TRBV29-1 and TRBJ2-5): SAVISQKPSRDICQRGTSLTIQCQVDSQVTMMFWYRQQPGQSLTLIATANQGSEATYESGFVIDKFPISRPNLTFSTLTVSNMSPEDSSIYLCSVDLRAGETQYFGPGTRLLVL.

The chain links TRBV19 to TRBJ2-3; D is uncertain. Trimming cost V 3 bases and J 6 bases, with 4 bases left between them. Looked up from germline, CDR1 is LNHDA and CDR2 is SQIVND (reference sequence). The CDR3 covers 11 residues. CDR3 nucleotide sequence: TGTGCCAGTAGTATGCGGGATACGCAGTATTTT. This sequence encodes CASSMRDTQYF.